The 32 T cell receptor beta chains given below trace back to one sample, sequenced in a study of T cell repertoires in cytomegalovirus infection. For these receptors, no antigen is known. TCRdb itself ran the reads through MiXCR, one entry per CDR3 protein. Here the sample spans around 900,000 distinct CDR3 sequences, 31% being singletons. This sample comprised cultured CD8+ T cells from PBMCs, obtained from culture after CMV antigen stimulation. The receptors shown here come from a human donor in good health (CMV status not recorded). Some clones in this sample may be carry-over from other donors' samples.

V usage is TRBV6-2 or TRBV6-3 and J usage is TRBJ2-2, with D unclear. Trimming pared 2 bases from V and 0 bases from J, leaving 10 bases between. Germline V lookup: CDR1 MNHEY, CDR2 SVGEGT. The CDR3 covers 16 residues. The CDR3 is CASSYPQPSNTGELFF. CDR3 nucleotide sequence: TGTGCCAGCAGTTACCCGCAACCCTCGAACACCGGGGAGCTGTTTTTT.

V usage is TRBV12-3 or TRBV12-4 and J usage is TRBJ2-2; TRBD2 might be the D (5 bases). The CDR3 has 12 residues. CDR3 loop: CVSTGKAGELFF. DNA of the CDR3: TGTGTCAGTACCGGGAAGGCCGGGGAGCTGTTTTTT.

This clonotype was observed a handful of times. The V gene is TRBV6-5, the J gene TRBJ2-1; TRBD1 matches at 8 bases. Looked up from germline, CDR1 is MNHEY and CDR2 is SVGAGI. V was clipped by 0 bases and J by 9 bases; unmatched bases: 7. The CDR3 length is 15 residues. The CDR3: CASSYSPDRAGEQFF. In DNA, the CDR3 is TGTGCCAGCAGTTACTCCCCGGACAGGGCGGGTGAGCAGTTCTTC.

The gene calls are TRBV6-6 and TRBJ2-7, with D tentatively TRBD2 (6 bases). With 0 bases removed from V and 4 bases from J, the gap between germline ends came to 13 bases. Germline V CDR1 and CDR2: MNHNY, SVGAGI (reference sequence). This CDR3 spans 15 amino acids. The CDR3 region is CASSYSTQGLYEQYF. As DNA, the CDR3 is TGTGCCAGCAGTTACTCGACCCAGGGACTGTACGAGCAGTACTTC.

This clonotype came up many times. The V gene is TRBV9, the J gene TRBJ2-1; D gene uncertain. This CDR3 has 15 residues. CDR1 and CDR2 from the germline V gene are SGDLS and YYNGEE. The ends were cut back, 3 bases at V and 4 bases at J, with 14 bases in the middle. CDR3: CASSARQEPYNEQFF. Here the CDR3 DNA reads TGTGCCAGCAGCGCAAGGCAAGAACCGTACAATGAGCAGTTCTTC.

This clonotype was detected only a few times. The V and J genes are TRBV19 and TRBJ1-5; D may be TRBD1 (5 bases). Germline V lookup: CDR1 LNHDA, CDR2 SQIVND (reference sequence). V shed 2 bases and J shed 6 bases, with 8 bases lying between them. The CDR3 is 13 amino acids. The CDR3 sequence is CASSIWDGQPQHF. CDR3 sequence (DNA): TGTGCCAGTAGTATATGGGACGGTCAGCCCCAGCATTTT.

This rearrangement joins TRBV19 to TRBJ2-1; 12 bases align to TRBD2. J was trimmed by 5 bases and V by 5 bases; bases with no gene match: 10. Germline V lookup: CDR1 LNHDA, CDR2 SQIVND (reference sequence). The CDR3 consists of 17 residues. This chain's CDR3 is CASSARLAGAVHNEQFF. For the CDR3, the DNA is TGTGCCAGTAGTGCCAGACTAGCGGGGGCGGTACACAATGAGCAGTTCTTC.

This sequence joins TRBV7-9 and TRBJ1-2; 11 nucleotides align to TRBD1. The CDR3 contains 19 residues. CDR1 is SEHNR and CDR2 is FQNEAQ in the germline V gene (reference sequence). Losses at the gene ends were 7 bases for V and 0 bases for J; bases not matched to a gene: 16. This chain's CDR3 is CASTPAPRTGGSTNYGYTF. Here the CDR3 DNA reads TGTGCCAGCACCCCGGCGCCCCGGACAGGGGGCTCTACTAACTATGGCTACACCTTC.

CDR3 coding DNA: TGTGCCAGTAGTACGGGACTGGATAGCAATCAGCCCCAGCATTTT. Protein sequence: CASSTGLDSNQPQHF. V usage is TRBV19 and J usage is TRBJ1-5, with D possibly being TRBD1 (5 bases). The CDR3 sequence is 15 residues long. V lost 4 bases and J 0 bases, leaving 10 bases between the germline ends. Germline CDR1 and CDR2: LNHDA and SQIVND (reference sequence).

This chain uses TRBV5-8 with TRBJ1-2; D not certain. Looked up from germline, CDR1 is SGHTS and CDR2 is YDEGEE. The CDR3 contains 13 residues. V lost 5 bases, J lost 4 bases, and 12 bases lay in between. In DNA form, the CDR3 reads TGTGCCAGCAGGAGGGCGTTGGGCTATGGCTACACCTTC. This translates into CASRRALGYGYTF.

The chain links TRBV24-1 to TRBJ2-2; maybe TRBD1 (6 bases). The CDR3 is 15 amino acids. V lost 1 base and J 5 bases, leaving 10 bases between the germline ends. Germline V CDR1 and CDR2: KGHDR, SFDVKD. The CDR3 is CATSDFGQGTGELFF. For the CDR3, the DNA is TGTGCCACCAGTGATTTCGGCCAGGGGACCGGGGAGCTGTTTTTT.

The chain employs TRBV7-6 and TRBJ1-1; tentatively, D is TRBD1 (6 bases). The V gene lost 8 bases and the J gene lost 11 bases, with 12 bases spanning the gap. The CDR3 sequence is 10 residues long. Germline V gives CDR1 SGHVS, CDR2 FNYEAQ. CDR3: CASEGGLAFF. The CDR3 DNA reads TGTGCCAGCGAGGGGGGGCTGGCTTTCTTT.

The gene calls are TRBV6-1 and TRBJ1-1; 8 bases map to TRBD1. Germline V gene data show CDR1 as MNHNS and CDR2 as SASEGT. The CDR3 loop spans 14 amino acids. The ends lost 8 bases at V and 0 bases at J; junction bases unmatched: 5. CDR3 loop: CASEYRGVNTEAFF. The CDR3 nucleotides are TGTGCCAGCGAATACAGGGGGGTGAACACTGAAGCTTTCTTT.

The gene calls are TRBV18 and TRBJ1-4; D uncertain. V dropped 3 bases and J dropped 2 bases, with 13 bases sitting between them. The CDR3 totals 16 residues. Germline CDR1 KGHSH, CDR2 LQKENI. CDR3 amino acids: CASSPRTPGTNEKLFF. The CDR3 region has the DNA TGTGCCAGCTCACCTCGAACACCGGGGACTAATGAAAAACTGTTTTTT.

This sequence joins TRBV6-2 or TRBV6-3 and TRBJ2-7, with D possibly matching TRBD2 (6 bases). Germline V gene data show CDR1 as MNHEY and CDR2 as SVGEGT. Between the trimmed V and J ends, which lost 6 bases and 3 bases, there was a span of 12 bases. The CDR3 length is 13 residues. The CDR3 coding sequence is TGTGCCAGCAGCCGCGGGGACTTCTACGAGCAGTACGTC. Amino acids: CASSRGDFYEQYV.

This clonotype was picked up many times. This chain connects TRBV12-3 or TRBV12-4 to TRBJ2-2, with 8 bases fitting TRBD1. This CDR3 spans 17 amino acids. J gave up 4 bases and V 3 bases, and 10 bases lay outside the gene matches. This CDR3 reads CASSFLRGPRGTGELFF. The DNA of the CDR3 is TGTGCCAGCAGTTTTCTCAGGGGGCCTCGGGGCACCGGGGAGCTGTTTTTT.

This sequence joins TRBV10-3 and TRBJ2-3; D remains unclear. The CDR3 extends over 17 amino acids. The V gene lost 4 bases and the J gene lost 3 bases, with 20 bases spanning the gap. Germline V gene data show CDR1 as ENHRY and CDR2 as SYGVKD. The CDR3 sequence is CAISVSQAEERTDTQYF. As DNA, the CDR3 is TGTGCCATCAGTGTGAGCCAGGCGGAAGAAAGAACAGATACGCAGTATTTT.

This clonotype was seen a handful of times. V usage is TRBV5-1 and J usage is TRBJ2-3; D gene unclear. V lost 7 bases, J lost 7 bases, and 13 bases lay in between. The V gene's germline CDR1 is SGHRS and CDR2 YFSETQ. The CDR3 runs to 12 residues. The CDR3 DNA reads as TGCGCCAGCGCGCCCCATGGCAATACGCAGTATTTT. Translated, it gives CASAPHGNTQYF.

The V and J genes are TRBV7-2 and TRBJ2-7, with 7 bases identical to TRBD2. CDR1 SGHTA and CDR2 FQGNSA come from the germline V gene. J gave up 5 bases and V 0 bases, and 1 base lay outside the gene matches. The CDR3 extends over 13 amino acids. Here the CDR3 reads CASSLAAGDEQYV. The CDR3 nucleotides are TGTGCCAGCAGCTTAGCGGCGGGGGACGAGCAGTACGTC.

V usage is TRBV4-2 and J usage is TRBJ2-3; D uncertain. The CDR3 spans 14 residues. The germline V and J ends were trimmed by 1 base and 2 bases, with 7 bases remaining between them. CDR1 and CDR2 from the germline V gene are LGHNA and YNFKEQ. In DNA, the CDR3 is TGTGCCAGCAGCCAAGCGTCCACCACAGATACGCAGTATTTT. As protein: CASSQASTTDTQYF.

This clonotype was counted between two and nine times. The chain carries TRBV11-2 and TRBJ1-1; possibly TRBD1 for D (5 bases). The CDR3 spans 11 residues. In germline, CDR1 is SGHAT, CDR2 FQNNGV. V was cut by 3 bases and J by 11 bases, with 10 bases left in between. The CDR3 region is CASSLGGLAFF. In DNA form, the CDR3 reads TGTGCCAGCAGCTTGGGGGGATTGGCTTTCTTT. The variable domain in full, with the rest retrieved from reference TRBV11-2 and TRBJ1-1, is EAGVAQSPRYKIIEKRQSVAFWCNPISGHATLYWYQQILGQGPKLLIQFQNNGVVDDSQLPKDRFSAERLKGVDSTLKIQPAKLEDSAVYLCASSLGGLAFFGQGTRLTVV.

This sequence joins TRBV4-1 and TRBJ1-1; TRBD1 matches at 7 bases. The CDR3 totals 15 residues. Germline V lookup: CDR1 MGHRA, CDR2 YSYEKL. The V gene end was trimmed by 3 bases and the J gene end by 5 bases; junction bases not matched to a gene: 9. CDR3 nucleotide sequence: TGCGCCAGCAGCCATGAGACAGGGATGGATACTGAAGCTTTCTTT. This encodes CASSHETGMDTEAFF.

This clonotype was detected only a few times. This chain uses TRBV15 with TRBJ1-5; D is unresolved. Deletions cut 0 bases from V and 10 bases from J, with 7 bases between. CDR1 is LNHNV and CDR2 is YYDKDF in the germline V gene (reference sequence). This CDR3 spans 12 amino acids. The CDR3 here is CATSRDPYPQHF. The CDR3 region has the DNA TGTGCCACCAGCAGAGATCCTTACCCCCAGCATTTT.

This clonotype has only a few counts. The chain has TRBV27 and TRBJ1-1; 9 bases align to TRBD1. The CDR3 length is 15 residues. The junction had 7 bases not matched to a gene; V was cut back by 5 bases and J by 3 bases. CDR1 and CDR2 from the germline V gene are MNHEY and SMNVEV (reference sequence). In nucleotides, the CDR3 is TGTGCCAGCAGTCCCACCGGACAGGGGTACACTGAAGCTTTCTTT. Amino acids: CASSPTGQGYTEAFF.

V is TRBV7-9 and J is TRBJ1-2; D unclear. This CDR3 spans 12 amino acids. With 9 bases removed from V and 4 bases from J, the gap between germline ends came to 12 bases. The germline CDR1 and CDR2 sequences are SEHNR and FQNEAQ (reference sequence). The CDR3 protein is CASFKGVYGYTF. CDR3 coding DNA: TGTGCCAGTTTCAAGGGAGTCTATGGCTACACCTTC.

The rearrangement uses TRBV6-1 and TRBJ2-7; 7 nucleotides line up with TRBD2. CDR3 size: 13 residues. The V segment lost 7 bases and the J segment 0 bases; nucleotides outside the gene matches: 3. Germline V CDR1 and CDR2: MNHNS, SASEGT. Here the CDR3 reads CASKGGSSYEQYF. The CDR3 nucleotides read TGTGCCAGCAAGGGAGGGAGCTCCTACGAGCAGTACTTC.

This clonotype turned up a few times. The chain has TRBV27 and TRBJ2-7; the match to TRBD1 covers 7 bases. V gave up 5 bases and J gave up 1 base; unmatched junction bases: 8. Germline CDR1 is MNHEY and CDR2 is SMNVEV (reference sequence). The CDR3 is 15 amino acids. This chain's CDR3 is CASSPDRVGSYEQYF. CDR3 nucleotide sequence: TGTGCCAGCAGTCCCGACAGGGTTGGGTCCTACGAGCAGTACTTC.

The chain carries TRBV7-9 and TRBJ2-7; TRBD1 or TRBD2 may be the D gene (5 bases each). The V end was cut by 5 bases, the J end by 5 bases, with 16 bases between. The CDR3 is 14 amino acids. Germline V gives CDR1 SEHNR, CDR2 FQNEAQ (reference sequence). CDR3 loop: CASSPTGAGDEQYF. In DNA, the CDR3 is TGTGCCAGCAGCCCCACCGGGGCCGGAGACGAGCAGTACTTC.

The CDR3 DNA reads as TGTGCCAGCAGCCCATGGAGACGGTATGGGAACACTGAAGCTTTCTTT. It is translated as CASSPWRRYGNTEAFF. V gene TRBV11-2 combines with J gene TRBJ1-1; no firm D call. V was cut by 5 bases and J by 1 base, with 17 bases left in between. The CDR3 is 16 amino acids. Germline V CDR1 and CDR2: SGHAT, FQNNGV.

This clonotype was counted between two and nine times. This chain joins TRBV5-8 and TRBJ2-1; D not resolved. The CDR3 length is 12 residues. Germline loops: CDR1 SGHTS, CDR2 YDEGEE. The V gene lost 0 bases and the J gene lost 6 bases, with 4 bases spanning the gap. CDR3 bases: TGTGCCAGCAGCTTGGTCTCCAATGAGCAGTTCTTC. Translation: CASSLVSNEQFF.

The gene calls are TRBV20-1 and TRBJ2-7; a weak D match, TRBD2 (5 bases). The germline gives CDR1 DFQATT, CDR2 SNEGSKA (reference sequence). Trimming took 6 bases from V and 3 from J, leaving 12 bases between them. This CDR3 is 12 amino acids long. The CDR3 DNA reads TGCAGTGCCTTCCGGGGTAGCTACGAGCAGTACTTC. Protein sequence: CSAFRGSYEQYF.

This clonotype was found a few times. The rearrangement uses TRBV6-6 and TRBJ1-5; TRBD1 matches at 10 bases. CDR1 and CDR2 from the germline V gene are MNHNY and SVGAGI (reference sequence). Trimming took 8 bases from V and 7 from J; bases not matched to a gene: 20. This CDR3 region has 18 residues. CDR3 loop: CASLRTYTDRGPGQPQHF. CDR3 DNA: TGTGCCAGCCTCCGAACTTATACCGACAGGGGGCCAGGACAGCCCCAGCATTTT.